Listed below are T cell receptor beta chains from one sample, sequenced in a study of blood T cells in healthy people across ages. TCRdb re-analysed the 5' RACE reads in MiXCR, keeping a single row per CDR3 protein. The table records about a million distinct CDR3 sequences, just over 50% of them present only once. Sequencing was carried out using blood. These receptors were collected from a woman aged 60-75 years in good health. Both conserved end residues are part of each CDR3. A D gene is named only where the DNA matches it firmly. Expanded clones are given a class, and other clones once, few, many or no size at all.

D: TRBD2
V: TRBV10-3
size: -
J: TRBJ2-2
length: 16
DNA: TGTGCCATCAACGGAAACGCGGGAGTAGACACCGGGGGGCTGTTTTTT
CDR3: CAINGNAGVDTGGLFF

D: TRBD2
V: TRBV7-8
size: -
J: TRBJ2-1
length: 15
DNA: TGTGCCAGCAGCTTACGGGGACGAGCGGGAGGAGAGCAGTTCTTC
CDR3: CASSLRGRAGGEQFF

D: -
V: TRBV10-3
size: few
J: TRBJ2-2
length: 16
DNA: TGTGCCATCGCAGATTTAGTAACGACGAACACCGGGGAGCTGTTTTTT
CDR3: CAIADLVTTNTGELFF

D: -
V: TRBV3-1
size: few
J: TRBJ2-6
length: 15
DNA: TGTGCCAGCAGCCAAGAGTCCTCTGGGGCCAACGTCCTGACTTTC
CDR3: CASSQESSGANVLTF

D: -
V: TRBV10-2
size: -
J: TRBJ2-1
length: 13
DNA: TGCGCCAGCAGTGATGTTAGCCCCAATGAGCAGTTCTTC
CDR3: CASSDVSPNEQFF

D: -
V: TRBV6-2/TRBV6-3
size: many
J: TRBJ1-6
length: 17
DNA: TGTGCCAGCAGGGAACCGGACGGGTTTTCCTTTAATTCACCCCTCCACTTT
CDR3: CASREPDGFSFNSPLHF

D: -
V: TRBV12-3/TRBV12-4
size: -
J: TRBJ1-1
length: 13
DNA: TGTGCCAGCAGCCCAGGGACATTCGCTGAAGCTTTCTTT
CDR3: CASSPGTFAEAFF

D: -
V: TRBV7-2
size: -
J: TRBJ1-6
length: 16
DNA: TGTGCCAGCAGCTTAGTTGGGGGGGCAGGGAATTCACCCCTCCACTTT
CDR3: CASSLVGGAGNSPLHF

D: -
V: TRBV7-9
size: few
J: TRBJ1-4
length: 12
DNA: TGTGCCAGCGGTCAGGGGAATGAAAAACTGTTTTTT
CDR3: CASGQGNEKLFF

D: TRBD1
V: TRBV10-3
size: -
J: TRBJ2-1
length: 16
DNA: TGTGCCATCACAGCGGACCCGGGGACAGGGAGGAATGAGCAGTTCTTC
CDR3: CAITADPGTGRNEQFF

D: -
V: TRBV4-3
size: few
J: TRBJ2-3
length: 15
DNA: TGCGCCAGCAGCCAAGACTATGCTAGCACAGATACGCAGTATTTT
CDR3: CASSQDYASTDTQYF

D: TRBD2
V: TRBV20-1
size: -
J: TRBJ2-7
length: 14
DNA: TGCAGTGCTTCTCTAGCGGGAAAGGGCTACGAGCAGTACTTC
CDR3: CSASLAGKGYEQYF

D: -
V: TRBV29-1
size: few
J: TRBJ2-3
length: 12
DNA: TGCAGCGTGCAGTATATCGCAGATACGCAGTATTTT
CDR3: CSVQYIADTQYF

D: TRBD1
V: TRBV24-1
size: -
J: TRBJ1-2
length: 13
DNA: TGTGCCACCAGTGGGGGGACAGACTATGGCTACACCTTC
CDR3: CATSGGTDYGYTF

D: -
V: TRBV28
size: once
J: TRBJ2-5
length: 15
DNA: TGTGCCAGCAGTTTAGGAAGACAGATTCCGCAGACCCAGTACTTC
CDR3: CASSLGRQIPQTQYF

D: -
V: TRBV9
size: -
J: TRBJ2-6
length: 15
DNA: TGTGCCAGCAGCGTAGCGAGCTCTGGGGCCAACGTCCTGACTTTC
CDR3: CASSVASSGANVLTF

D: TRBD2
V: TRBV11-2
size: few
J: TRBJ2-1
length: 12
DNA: TGTGCCAGCTCAACGGCTAGCGGTGAGCAGTTCTTC
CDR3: CASSTASGEQFF

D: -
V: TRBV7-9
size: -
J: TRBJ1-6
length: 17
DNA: TGTGCCAGCAGCTTAGGTGCGGGGAGCTCCTATAATTCACCCCTCCACTTT
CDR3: CASSLGAGSSYNSPLHF

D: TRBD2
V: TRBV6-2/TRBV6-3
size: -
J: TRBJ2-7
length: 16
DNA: TGTGCCAGCAGTTATCCGGGACTAGCGGGACGGTACGAGCAGTACTTC
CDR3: CASSYPGLAGRYEQYF

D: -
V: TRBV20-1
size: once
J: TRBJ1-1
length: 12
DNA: TGCAGTGCTGCACCCATCCCGGATGAAGCTTTCTTT
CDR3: CSAAPIPDEAFF

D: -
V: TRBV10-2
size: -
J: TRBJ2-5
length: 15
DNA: TGCGCCAGCAGTGAGTCACTAGCCAAAAAAGAGACCCAGTACTTC
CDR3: CASSESLAKKETQYF

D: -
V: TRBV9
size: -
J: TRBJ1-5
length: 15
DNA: TGTGCCAGCAGCGTAGGGACTCTAGGCAATCAGCCCCAGCATTTT
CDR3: CASSVGTLGNQPQHF

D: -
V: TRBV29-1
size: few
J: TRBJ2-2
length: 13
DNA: TGCAGCGTTCCCGGGACCTCCACCGGGGAGCTGTTTTTT
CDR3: CSVPGTSTGELFF

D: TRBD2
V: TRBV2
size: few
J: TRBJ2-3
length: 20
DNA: TGTGCCAGCAGTGGCCTCCATGGGAGGGGCGTCTCAGCTAGCACAGATACGCAGTATTTT
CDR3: CASSGLHGRGVSASTDTQYF

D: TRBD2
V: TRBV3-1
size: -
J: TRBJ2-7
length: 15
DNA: TGTGCCAGCAGCCAAGTGCCGCGGGAGGGGTACGAGCAGTACTTC
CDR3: CASSQVPREGYEQYF

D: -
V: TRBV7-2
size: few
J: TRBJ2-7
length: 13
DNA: TGTGCCAGCAGCCGTGAAACCACCTACGAGCAGTACTTC
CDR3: CASSRETTYEQYF

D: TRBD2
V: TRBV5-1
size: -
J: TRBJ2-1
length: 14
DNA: TGCGCCAGCAAGCGGGGTCAGAACGCGAATGAGCAGTTCTTC
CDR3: CASKRGQNANEQFF

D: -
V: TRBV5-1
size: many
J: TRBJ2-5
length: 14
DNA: TGCGCCAGCAGCTTGGGCCAGGAAGAAGAGACCCAGTACTTC
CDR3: CASSLGQEEETQYF

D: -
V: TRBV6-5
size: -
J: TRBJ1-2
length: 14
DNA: TGTGCCAGTTACGCGCCGGGGCGTACCTATGGCTACACCTTC
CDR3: CASYAPGRTYGYTF

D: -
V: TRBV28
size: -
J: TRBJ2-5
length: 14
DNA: TGTGCCAGCACACAATCCGGGGGATTAGAGACCCAGTACTTC
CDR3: CASTQSGGLETQYF

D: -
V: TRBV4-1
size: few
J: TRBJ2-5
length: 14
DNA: TGCGCCAGCAGCCTTGAGGCACGGCCGGAGACCCAGTACTTC
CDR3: CASSLEARPETQYF

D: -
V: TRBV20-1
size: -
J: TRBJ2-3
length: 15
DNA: TGCAGTGCGGTCGTTAGCGGACGACGCACAGATACGCAGTATTTT
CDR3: CSAVVSGRRTDTQYF

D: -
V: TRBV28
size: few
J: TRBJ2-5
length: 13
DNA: TGTGCCAGCAACATCCAGGGGAGGAAGACCCAGTACTTC
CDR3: CASNIQGRKTQYF

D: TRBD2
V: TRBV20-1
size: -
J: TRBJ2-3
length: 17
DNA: TGCAGTGCTAGAGCACCGCAGCTAGCGGGGCTCACAGATACGCAGTATTTT
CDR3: CSARAPQLAGLTDTQYF

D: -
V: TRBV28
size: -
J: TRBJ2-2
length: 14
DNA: TGTGCCATCGGTACCTCCGGGGGCACCGGGGAGCTGTTTTTT
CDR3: CAIGTSGGTGELFF

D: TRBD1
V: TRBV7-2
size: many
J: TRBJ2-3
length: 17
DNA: TGTGCCAGCAGCTTAGTTGCGGGACAGGGGGACACAGATACGCAGTATTTT
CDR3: CASSLVAGQGDTDTQYF

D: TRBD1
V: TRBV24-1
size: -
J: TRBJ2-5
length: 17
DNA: TGTGCCACCAGTGACCCTGGGACAGGGGAGTACCAAGAGACCCAGTACTTC
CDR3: CATSDPGTGEYQETQYF

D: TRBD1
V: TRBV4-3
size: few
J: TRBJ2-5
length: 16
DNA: TGCGCCAGCAGCCAAGATAGGGGGACAGGGTCGGAGACCCAGTACTTC
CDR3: CASSQDRGTGSETQYF

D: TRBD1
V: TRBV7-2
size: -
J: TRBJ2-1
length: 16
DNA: TGTGCCAGCAGCTTAACGGGGACAGGGGACTACAATGAGCAGTTCTTC
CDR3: CASSLTGTGDYNEQFF

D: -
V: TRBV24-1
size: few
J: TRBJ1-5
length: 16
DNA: TGTGCCACCAGTGATGGTACTAGGGGGAAGAATCAGCCCCAGCATTTT
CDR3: CATSDGTRGKNQPQHF

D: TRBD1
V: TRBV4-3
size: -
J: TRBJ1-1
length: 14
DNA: TGCGCCAGCAGCCAAGGGCGGACAGGGTATGAAGCTTTCTTT
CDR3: CASSQGRTGYEAFF

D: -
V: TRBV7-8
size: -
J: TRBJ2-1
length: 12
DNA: TGTGCCAGCAGCTTCATTAACCCTGAGCAGTTCTTC
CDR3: CASSFINPEQFF

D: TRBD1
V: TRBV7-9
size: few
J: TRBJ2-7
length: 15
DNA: TGTGCCAGTCGGGTCGTCGGACAGGGCAGTAGCGAGCAGTACTTC
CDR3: CASRVVGQGSSEQYF

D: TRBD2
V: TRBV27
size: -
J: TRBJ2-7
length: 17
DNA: TGTGCCAGCAGTCCCTTTCCCAGCGGGGGGAGCTCCTACGAGCAGTACTTC
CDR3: CASSPFPSGGSSYEQYF

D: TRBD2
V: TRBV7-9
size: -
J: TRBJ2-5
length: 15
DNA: TGTGCCAGCAGCTTAGCAGCGGGAGGGCGTGATGAGCAGTACTTC
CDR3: CASSLAAGGRDEQYF

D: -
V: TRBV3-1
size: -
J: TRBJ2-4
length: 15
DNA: TGTGCCAGCAGCCAAGAAAGCCCAGGGGAAAACATTCAGTACTTC
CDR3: CASSQESPGENIQYF

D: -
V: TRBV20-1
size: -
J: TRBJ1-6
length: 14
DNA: TGCAGTGCTAGTGGGCTCTTGGGGTATTCACCCCTCCACTTT
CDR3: CSASGLLGYSPLHF

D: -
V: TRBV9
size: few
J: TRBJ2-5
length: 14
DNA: TGTGCCAGCAGCGTAGAACAGGGAAGAGAGACCCAGTACTTC
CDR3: CASSVEQGRETQYF

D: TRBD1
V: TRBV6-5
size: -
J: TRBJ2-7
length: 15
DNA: TGTGCCAGCAGCCGGACAGGGGCTGTATCCTACGAGCAGTACTTC
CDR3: CASSRTGAVSYEQYF

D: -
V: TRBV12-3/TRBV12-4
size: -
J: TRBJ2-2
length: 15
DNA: TGTGCCAGCAGTTTGTGGGCAAGTAACACCGGGGAGCTGTTTTTT
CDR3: CASSLWASNTGELFF

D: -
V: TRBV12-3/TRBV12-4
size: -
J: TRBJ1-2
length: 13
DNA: TGTGCCAGCAGATACAGAGGACAGTCGGGCTACACCTTC
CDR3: CASRYRGQSGYTF

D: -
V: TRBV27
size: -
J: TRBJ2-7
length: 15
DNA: TGTGCCAGCAGTTTACTGGGGCCCCTTAACTACGAGCAGTACTTC
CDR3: CASSLLGPLNYEQYF

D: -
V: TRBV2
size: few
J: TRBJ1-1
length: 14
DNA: TGTGCCAGCATAAAGAGGGAGCCGAACACTGAAGCTTTCTTT
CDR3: CASIKREPNTEAFF

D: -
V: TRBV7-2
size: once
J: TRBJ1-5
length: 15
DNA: TGTGCCAGCAGGCACACCACAGGGTACAATCAGCCCCAGCATTTT
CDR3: CASRHTTGYNQPQHF

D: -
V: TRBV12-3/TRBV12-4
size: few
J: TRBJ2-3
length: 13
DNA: TGTGCCAGCAGTTTGGCCAAGGCGCATACGCAGTATTTT
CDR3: CASSLAKAHTQYF

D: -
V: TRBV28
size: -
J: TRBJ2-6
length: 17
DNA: TGTGCCAGCAGTTCCCAGGGTAAATTCTCTGGGGCCAACGTCCTGACTTTC
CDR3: CASSSQGKFSGANVLTF

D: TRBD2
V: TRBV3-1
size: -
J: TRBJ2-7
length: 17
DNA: TGTGCCAGCAGCCAAGATTTGCTAGCGGTCGCCTCCACTGAGCAGTACTTC
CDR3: CASSQDLLAVASTEQYF

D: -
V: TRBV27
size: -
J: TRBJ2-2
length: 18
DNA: TGTGCCAGCAGTTTATCGGTCCACCAGGGGGGTCTCGCCGGGGAGCTGTTTTTT
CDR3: CASSLSVHQGGLAGELFF

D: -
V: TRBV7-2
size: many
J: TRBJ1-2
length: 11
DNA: TGTGCCAGCAGCTTCGGCTATGGCTACACCTTC
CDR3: CASSFGYGYTF